This T cell receptor (beta chain) was sequenced in a study of T cell repertoires in cytomegalovirus infection (dated by TCRdb to the late 2010s). In the study overall: Donor HLA type was relevant to the analysis, because carriage of CMV infection together with the matching HLA type was indicated by public TCR beta signatures.

Results the study describes overall, beyond this receptor: The ex vivo response was dominated by HLA-C-restricted CMV-specific TCR beta clonotypes, which also provided the single most frequent clonotype in two of eight donors. Carriers of CMV infection plus the relevant HLA type were discriminated by the cumulative frequency of public TCR beta family members in the study cohort and in an independent approximately 350-donor cohort.

The run used an Illumina HiSeq 1500. TCRdb ran its own pipeline on the public reads, namely fastp trimming at Q25 and MiXCR clone calling, and kept in-frame beta chains. Entries are consolidated by CDR3 protein sequence, retaining the most common genes and DNA. In all, the sample holds about 150,000 distinct CDR3 sequences, and roughly a quarter of those were seen once. Around 9.9% of the sample is taken by the ten largest. Ten or more counts support this clonotype. Its target antigen remains unknown. One base away there is no much larger clone; base qualities are not given. V and J are truncated by 5 bases and 4 bases respectively, leaving an intervening sequence of 6 bases. Its CDR3 holds 12 amino acids, cysteine through phenylalanine. Of the read, only the CDR3 DNA is kept; its 36 bases are in frame from base 1. CDR1 and CDR2 are read off the germline V gene (reference sequence) as MNHNY and SVGAGI.

The sequence came from a human donor in good health (CMV status not recorded). Some clones in this sample may be carry-over from other donors' samples. The chain employs TRBV6-6 and TRBJ2-1; no D gene call is confident. Sequencing was carried out using PBMCs. In nucleotides, the sequence is TGTGCCAGCAGTCCGACTTACAATGAGCAGTTCTTC. It translates as CASSPTYNEQFF.